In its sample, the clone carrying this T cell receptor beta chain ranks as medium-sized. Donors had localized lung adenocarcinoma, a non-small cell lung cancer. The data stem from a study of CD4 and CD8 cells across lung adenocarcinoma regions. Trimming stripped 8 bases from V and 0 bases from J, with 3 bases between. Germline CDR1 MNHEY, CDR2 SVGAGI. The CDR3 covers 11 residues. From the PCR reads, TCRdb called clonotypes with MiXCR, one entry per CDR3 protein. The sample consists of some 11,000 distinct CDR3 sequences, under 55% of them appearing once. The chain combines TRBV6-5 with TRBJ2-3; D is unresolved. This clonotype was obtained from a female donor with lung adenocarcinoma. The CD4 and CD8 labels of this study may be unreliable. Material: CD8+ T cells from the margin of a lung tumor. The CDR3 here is CASRSTDTQYF. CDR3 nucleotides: TGTGCCAGCCGAAGCACAGATACGCAGTATTTT.